Presented here are 32 T cell receptor beta chains from one specimen sequenced in a study of shared clonotypes between healthy human individuals. Only in-frame clones appear in the TCRdb table, and some are missing; sequencing was by immunoSEQ multiplex PCR. The sample includes hundreds of thousands of clones, 60% to 80% of them seen just once. The sample taken for sequencing was memory CD4+ T cells sorted from blood. Subset indicated: CD45RA-negative fraction. The receptors stem from a woman aged 25 to 45 in good health.

As DNA, the CDR3 is TGTGCCAGCAGCTTGGGGATGAGACAGGGGAATGAAAAACTGTTTTTT. Protein sequence: CASSLGMRQGNEKLFF. This chain connects TRBV5-4 to TRBJ1-4; 8 bases match TRBD1. Germline V gene data show CDR1 as SGHNT and CDR2 as YYREEE (reference sequence). The CDR3 has 16 amino acids. V trimming: 0 bases; J trimming: 5 bases; junction bases outside the gene matches: 6.

The gene calls are TRBV7-8 and TRBJ2-7; D remains ambiguous. This CDR3 is 14 amino acids long. V gave up 1 base and J gave up 0 bases, with 7 bases separating them. The germline CDR1 and CDR2 sequences are SGHVS and FQNEAQ. The CDR3 sequence is CASSLVVSSYEQYF. In DNA, the CDR3 is TGTGCCAGCAGCTTAGTCGTGAGCTCCTACGAGCAGTACTTC.

The J gene is TRBJ1-5, the V gene TRBV11-2; D is possibly TRBD1 (5 bases). Germline-derived CDR1 and CDR2 are SGHAT and FQNNGV. The length of the CDR3 is 15 residues. V gave up 5 bases and J gave up 7 bases, with 18 bases separating them. This chain's CDR3 is CASSQRLGEGQPQHF. The CDR3 nucleotides read TGTGCCAGCAGCCAAAGGTTGGGGGAAGGACAGCCCCAGCATTTT.

This clone was recorded at least ten times. One end of the junction is discordant with germline, which a read error may explain. The V and J genes are TRBV7-2 and TRBJ2-7, with a tentative D call TRBD2 (5 bases). Looked up from germline, CDR1 is SGHTA and CDR2 is FQGNSA. The CDR3 is 15 residues long. The CDR3 DNA reads TGTGCCAGCAGCCTAGCTGGGGTCCCTAACTACGAGCAGTACTTC. Protein product: CASSLAGVPNYEQYF.

This rearrangement joins TRBV9 to TRBJ1-1; D might be TRBD1 (6 bases). Trimming took off 4 bases at V and 0 bases at J, with 10 bases between the two ends. Germline CDR1 is SGDLS and CDR2 is YYNGEE. The CDR3 contains 14 residues. CDR3: CASSRGHLNTEAFF. DNA of the CDR3: TGTGCCAGCAGCCGGGGACACCTGAACACTGAAGCTTTCTTT.

The rearrangement uses TRBV15 and TRBJ2-7; tentative D call: TRBD2 (8 bases). This CDR3 has 22 residues. V shed 0 bases and J shed 3 bases, with 33 bases lying between them. Germline lookup yields CDR1 LNHNV and CDR2 YYDKDF (reference sequence). Written as DNA, the CDR3 is TGTGCCACCAGCAGAGATTCAGCAGGACAGGCACTAGCGGCTAAACCAAACTACGAGCAGTACTTC. Amino acid sequence: CATSRDSAGQALAAKPNYEQYF.

For this clone: The sample holds other DNA sequences that translate to the same CDR3. This chain joins TRBV5-8 and TRBJ2-3; the D gene is possibly TRBD2 (5 bases). Per the germline V gene, CDR1 is SGHTS and CDR2 is YDEGEE. The CDR3 runs 12 residues. Trimming removed 4 bases from V and 4 bases from J, with 7 bases in between. CDR3 protein: CASSRRADTQYF. CDR3 in DNA: TGTGCCAGCAGCAGGCGGGCAGATACGCAGTATTTT.

This clone has more than one count but fewer than ten. This chain uses TRBV18 with TRBJ2-3, with a tentative D call TRBD2 (6 bases). V was shortened by 6 bases and J by 0 bases, with 7 bases between the two germline ends. This CDR3 is 13 amino acids long. Germline lookup yields CDR1 KGHSH and CDR2 LQKENI. CDR3 nucleotides: TGTGCCAGCTCGCGGGGCAGCACAGATACGCAGTATTTT. Translated, it gives CASSRGSTDTQYF.

This clone showed up many times. This chain connects TRBV28 to TRBJ1-5; D possibly corresponds to TRBD1 (5 bases). This CDR3 has 13 residues. V was trimmed by 7 bases and J by 5 bases, leaving 12 bases between them. Germline V gene sequence: CDR1 MDHEN, CDR2 SYDVKM. The DNA for the CDR3 is TGTGCCAGCACTAGACAGACCTATCAGCCCCAGCATTTT. Translation gives CASTRQTYQPQHF.

As concerns this clone: The identical CDR3 is also encoded by other nucleotide sequences in the sample. The chain employs TRBV5-1 and TRBJ2-1; possibly TRBD2 for D (5 bases). V shed 0 bases and J shed 1 base, with 8 bases lying between them. CDR3 length: 15 residues. Germline CDR1 reads SGHRS; CDR2 reads YFSETQ. The CDR3 bases are TGCGCCAGCAGCTTGGGCTCGGGATCCTACAATGAGCAGTTCTTC. Residues: CASSLGSGSYNEQFF.

The V and J genes are TRBV9 and TRBJ2-3; 10 bases are a match to TRBD2. Trimming took 0 bases from V and 8 from J; bases not matched to a gene: 12. This CDR3 has 17 amino acids. Germline CDR1 is SGDLS and CDR2 is YYNGEE. The CDR3 DNA is TGTGCCAGCAGCGTAGCGACGGGTAGCGGGGGGCCAGGTACGCAGTATTTT. Its translation is CASSVATGSGGPGTQYF.

This clone was seen just once. This chain joins TRBV6-6 and TRBJ2-7; a possible D gene is TRBD2 (6 bases). The CDR3 is made up of 15 amino acids. Germline CDR1 and CDR2: MNHNY and SVGAGI (reference sequence). V dropped 5 bases and J dropped 2 bases, with 16 bases sitting between them. The CDR3 loop is CASSHPGLAPYEQYF. Written as DNA, the CDR3 is TGTGCCAGCAGTCATCCGGGACTCGCGCCCTACGAGCAGTACTTC.

This CDR3 reads CASSYSNDPKAKNIQYF. The CDR3 nucleotides are TGTGCCAGCAGTTACTCGAACGACCCTAAGGCCAAAAACATTCAGTACTTC. The chain links TRBV6-7 to TRBJ2-4, with D unclear. TRBV6-7 is an ORF for which the function is uncertain. Trimming cost V 0 bases and J 1 base, with 13 bases left between them. The CDR3 is 17 amino acids.

This clone was counted only a few times. The chain joins TRBV29-1 to TRBJ1-2; 7 bases map to TRBD1. CDR3 length equals 12 residues. V shed 1 base and J 9 bases; nucleotides not matched to a gene: 5. The germline CDR1 and CDR2 sequences are SQVTM and ANQGSEA. The CDR3 bases are TGCAGCGTTGAAGTGACAGGGCGCAGCTACACCTTC. Translating gives CSVEVTGRSYTF.

This clone occurred once. This chain connects TRBV5-8 to TRBJ2-6; D remains ambiguous. Germline V gives CDR1 SGHTS, CDR2 YDEGEE. The CDR3 contains 14 residues. The V end lost 2 bases, the J end lost 2 bases, and 5 bases lay between the germline ends. CDR3 protein: CASSFRAGANVLTF. CDR3 bases: TGTGCCAGCAGCTTTAGGGCTGGGGCCAACGTCCTGACTTTC.

This clone occurred once. The rearrangement uses TRBV7-8 and TRBJ2-1; maybe TRBD2 (5 bases). Trimming took off 6 bases at V and 6 bases at J, with 9 bases between the two ends. This CDR3 is 12 amino acids long. Germline lookup yields CDR1 SGHVS and CDR2 FQNEAQ. The CDR3: CASRVRANEQFF. CDR3 nucleotide sequence: TGTGCCAGCAGGGTGCGGGCCAATGAGCAGTTCTTC.

The chain joins TRBV28 to TRBJ1-5; a weak D match, TRBD1 (5 bases). V lost 6 bases and J lost 7, with 13 bases in between. The CDR3 is 13 residues long. Germline V CDR1 and CDR2: MDHEN, SYDVKM. The CDR3 is CASSAGGIQPQHF. The CDR3 coding sequence is TGTGCCAGCAGCGCGGGGGGTATCCAGCCCCAGCATTTT.

The chain is built from TRBV5-4 and TRBJ1-1; a possible D gene is TRBD1 (6 bases). This CDR3 region has 14 residues. Germline V gene lookup returns CDR1 SGHNT and CDR2 YYREEE (reference sequence). Deletions cut 7 bases from V and 3 bases from J, with 16 bases between. The CDR3 region is CASAPTGGHTEAFF. DNA for the CDR3: TGTGCCAGCGCACCGACAGGAGGGCACACTGAAGCTTTCTTT.

The chain combines TRBV19 with TRBJ2-2; 8 nucleotides agree with TRBD2. The CDR3 length is 15 residues. V lost 3 bases to trimming and J lost 1 base; unmatched junction nucleotides: 1. The germline V gene has CDR1 LNHDA and CDR2 SQIVND (reference sequence). CDR3 residues: CASSITSGNTGELFF. As DNA, the CDR3 is TGTGCCAGTAGTATTACTAGCGGGAACACCGGGGAGCTGTTTTTT. Filled out from reference TRBV19 and TRBJ2-2, the complete variable domain reads DGGITQSPKYLFRKEGQNVTLSCEQNLNHDAMYWYRQDPGQGLRLIYYSQIVNDFQKGDIAEGYSVSREKKESFPLTVTSAQKNPTAFYLCASSITSGNTGELFFGEGSRLTVL.

This chain uses TRBV6-1 with TRBJ2-3, with D perhaps assigned TRBD1 or TRBD2 (5 bases each). V dropped 3 bases and J dropped 2 bases, with 15 bases sitting between them. Germline loops: CDR1 MNHNS, CDR2 SASEGT. This CDR3 spans 16 amino acids. CDR3 nucleotides: TGTGCCAGCAGTGAGGGACCCAGCGGCCCCACAGATACGCAGTATTTT. As protein: CASSEGPSGPTDTQYF.

This clone was seen just once. V and J are TRBV7-9 and TRBJ2-2; 7 positions match TRBD1. The CDR3 length is 12 residues. Trimming removed 8 bases from V and 4 bases from J; junction bases left unmatched: 1. Germline CDR1 reads SEHNR; CDR2 reads FQNEAQ (reference sequence). The CDR3 DNA follows: TGTGCCAGCCGGGACAGCACCGGGGAGCTGTTTTTT. Translating gives CASRDSTGELFF.

V usage is TRBV7-9 and J usage is TRBJ2-1, with 14 nucleotides matching TRBD2. CDR1 and CDR2 (germline): SEHNR, FQNEAQ (reference sequence). V trimming: 3 bases; J trimming: 9 bases; junction bases outside the gene matches: 10. CDR3 size: 17 residues. DNA of the CDR3: TGTGCCAGCAGCTTGTACCCGGGACTAGCGGGAGTAAGTGAGCAGTTCTTC. This gives the protein CASSLYPGLAGVSEQFF.

V usage is TRBV7-2 and J usage is TRBJ1-2; no clear D. CDR1 and CDR2 (germline): SGHTA, FQGNSA. This CDR3 region has 14 residues. The V and J ends lost 3 bases and 6 bases respectively, with 14 bases between them. CDR3 DNA: TGTGCCAGCAGCTTTTACCAGCTACAGAATGGCTACACCTTC. It translates to CASSFYQLQNGYTF.

This clone was observed a few times. The rearrangement joins TRBV7-6 to TRBJ1-5; TRBD1 matches 7 bases. This CDR3 is 13 amino acids long. V dropped 5 bases and J dropped 5; count of bases not matched to a gene: 3. The germline CDR1 and CDR2 sequences are SGHVS and FNYEAQ. The CDR3 DNA reads TGTGCCAGCAGCAAGACAGGGTATCAGCCCCAGCATTTT. This gives the protein CASSKTGYQPQHF.

The J gene is TRBJ2-2, the V gene TRBV7-8; 7 nucleotides align to TRBD2. The length of the CDR3 is 16 residues. With 6 bases clipped from V and 1 base from J, the junction kept 8 bases outside the gene matches. Germline loops: CDR1 SGHVS, CDR2 FQNEAQ. The CDR3 sequence is CASREMGGMNTGELFF. The CDR3 nucleotides read TGTGCCAGCAGGGAGATGGGGGGGATGAACACCGGGGAGCTGTTTTTT.

V gene TRBV7-9 combines with J gene TRBJ2-3; the match to TRBD1 covers 11 bases. The CDR3 is 16 residues long. Trimming cost V 5 bases and J 3 bases; bases outside gene matches: 7. Germline loops: CDR1 SEHNR, CDR2 FQNEAQ (reference sequence). CDR3 in amino acids: CASSPGTGGRTDTQYF. For the CDR3, the DNA is TGTGCCAGCAGCCCAGGGACAGGGGGGCGAACAGATACGCAGTATTTT. Variable domain in full (rest from reference TRBV7-9 and TRBJ2-3): DTGVSQNPRHKITKRGQNVTFRCDPISEHNRLYWYRQTLGQGPEFLTYFQNEAQLEKSRLLSDRFSAERPKGSFSTLEIQRTEQGDSAMYLCASSPGTGGRTDTQYFGPGTRLTVL.

The rearrangement uses TRBV28 and TRBJ1-3; 8 bases map to TRBD1. Trimming took 3 bases from V and 0 from J; bases not matched to a gene: 13. Looked up from germline, CDR1 is MDHEN and CDR2 is SYDVKM. The CDR3 is 19 residues long. Here the CDR3 reads CASSLTQGAGGHSGNTIYF. The CDR3 DNA reads as TGTGCCAGCAGTTTGACCCAGGGGGCTGGAGGACACTCTGGAAACACCATATATTTT.

The gene calls are TRBV28 and TRBJ1-1; D gene uncertain. V was shortened by 5 bases and J by 1 base, with 8 bases between the two germline ends. This CDR3 has 13 residues. The germline CDR1 and CDR2 sequences are MDHEN and SYDVKM. Here the CDR3 reads CASSPVRNTEAFF. CDR3 DNA: TGTGCCAGCAGTCCCGTTCGGAACACTGAAGCTTTCTTT.

This clone was seen only a few times. The V gene is TRBV5-1, the J gene TRBJ1-2, with TRBD1 as a possible D gene (6 bases). In germline, CDR1 is SGHRS, CDR2 YFSETQ. V lost 4 bases and J lost 6, with 25 bases in between. The CDR3 has 17 residues. CDR3 coding DNA: TGCGCCAGCAGCCTCGGACAGCTATGGGAAACTCTTGATGGCTACACCTTC. It yields the protein CASSLGQLWETLDGYTF.

This chain uses TRBV28 with TRBJ1-1, with a tentative D call TRBD1 (5 bases). The germline CDR1 and CDR2 sequences are MDHEN and SYDVKM. The CDR3 length is 16 residues. V lost 6 bases, J lost 4 bases, and 21 bases lay in between. For the CDR3, the DNA is TGTGCCAGCAGGAGTGTAGAGGGGCAGGTTGGCACTGAAGCTTTCTTT. It translates to CASRSVEGQVGTEAFF.

J is TRBJ2-7 and V is TRBV7-9, with a possible D match to TRBD2 (5 bases). The CDR3 covers 16 residues. Germline V gene lookup returns CDR1 SEHNR and CDR2 FQNEAQ (reference sequence). Trimming shortened V by 4 bases and J by 2 bases, and 18 bases separated the two germline ends. The CDR3 DNA is TGTGCCAGCAGCTCAAGCCGCGGGCTGCTTACCTACGAGCAGTACTTC. Translated: CASSSSRGLLTYEQYF. The entire variable domain, with the rest obtained from reference TRBV7-9 and TRBJ2-7, is as follows: DTGVSQNPRHKITKRGQNVTFRCDPISEHNRLYWYRQTLGQGPEFLTYFQNEAQLEKSRLLSDRFSAERPKGSFSTLEIQRTEQGDSAMYLCASSSSRGLLTYEQYFGPGTRLTVT.

About this clone itself: One end of the junction does not line up with germline, which may come from a read error. V gene TRBV28 combines with J gene TRBJ2-7; D is uncertain. The germline CDR1 and CDR2 sequences are MDHEN and SYDVKM. CDR3 length: 11 residues. The CDR3 loop is CASSREQKPHF. CDR3 bases: TGTGCCAGCAGTAGAGAGCAAAAACCCCACTTC.